Presented here are 14 T cell receptor beta chains from one specimen sequenced in a study of response to subunit inactivated influenza vaccine. Each CDR3 protein is one row after TCRdb ran MiXCR on the RT-PCR reads. The sample carries 290,000 or so distinct CDR3 sequences, 20% to 25% recorded once. The source was PBMCs from blood, collected less than 22 months after vaccination. These receptors all come from a man aged 45 to 70 who received an inactivated influenza vaccine.

This clonotype showed up just a few times. The chain employs TRBV4-2 and TRBJ1-6; 9 nucleotides match TRBD1. Germline V lookup: CDR1 LGHNA, CDR2 YNFKEQ. V shed 3 bases and J 10 bases; nucleotides not matched to a gene: 10. The CDR3 contains 16 residues. The CDR3 DNA reads TGTGCCAGCAGCCACCCGGACAGGGGAATTGGATCACCCCTCCACTTT. Its translation is CASSHPDRGIGSPLHF.

There are a few counts of this clonotype. V and J are TRBV2 and TRBJ2-1, with 8 bases aligning to TRBD2. From germline, CDR1 is SNHLY and CDR2 FYNNEI. V lost 3 bases and J lost 5; bases outside the gene matches: 12. The CDR3 loop spans 17 amino acids. The CDR3 nucleotides are TGTGCCAGCAGTGATGGCCAAGGGACTAGAAACGACAATGAGCAGTTCTTC. As protein: CASSDGQGTRNDNEQFF. The full variable domain, in which reference TRBV2 and TRBJ2-1 provide the parts outside the CDR3, is EPEVTQTPSHQVTQMGQEVILRCVPISNHLYFYWYRQILGQKVEFLVSFYNNEISEKSEIFDDQFSVERPDGSNFTLKIRSTKLEDSAMYFCASSDGQGTRNDNEQFFGPGTRLTVL.

This clonotype was detected only a few times. This sequence joins TRBV20-1 and TRBJ2-1; 7 bases align to TRBD2. The V gene end was trimmed by 3 bases and the J gene end by 4 bases; junction bases not matched to a gene: 6. CDR1 is DFQATT, CDR2 SNEGSKA, per germline (reference sequence). The CDR3 is 14 residues long. The CDR3 nucleotides read TGCAGTGCTAGGTTGCTAGCGGTTTACAATGAGCAGTTCTTC. Translation: CSARLLAVYNEQFF.

This clonotype was found a few times. The rearrangement uses TRBV5-1 and TRBJ1-5, with D perhaps matching TRBD1 (6 bases). V lost 3 bases to trimming and J lost 0 bases, with 10 bases between them. The V gene's germline CDR1 is SGHRS and CDR2 YFSETQ. This CDR3 region has 15 residues. CDR3 amino acids: CASSWSGASNQPQHF. The CDR3 DNA is TGCGCCAGCAGCTGGTCAGGGGCTAGCAATCAGCCCCAGCATTTT.

This clonotype has ten or more counts. This chain connects TRBV4-2 to TRBJ1-6, with 8 bases that match TRBD1. The V segment lost 4 bases and the J segment 5 bases; nucleotides outside the gene matches: 7. The CDR3 covers 16 residues. The germline gives CDR1 LGHNA, CDR2 YNFKEQ. The CDR3 sequence is CASSRETGVDNSPLHF. The DNA for the CDR3 is TGTGCCAGCAGCCGAGAGACAGGGGTTGATAATTCACCCCTCCACTTT.

This clonotype occurred many times. The chain is built from TRBV7-9 and TRBJ1-1; D not resolved. CDR1 is SEHNR, CDR2 FQNEAQ, per germline (reference sequence). The CDR3 contains 14 residues. Trimming shortened V by 5 bases and J by 10 bases, and 20 bases separated the two germline ends. The CDR3 loop is CASSPPLADSGAFF. Written as DNA, the CDR3 is TGTGCCAGCAGCCCCCCCTTGGCGGATTCAGGAGCTTTCTTT.

The genes are TRBV11-2 and TRBJ2-1; a possible D gene is TRBD2 (5 bases). This CDR3 is 17 amino acids long. Germline assignment: CDR1 SGHAT and CDR2 FQNNGV. Trimming pared 0 bases from V and 5 bases from J, leaving 17 bases between. DNA of the CDR3: TGTGCCAGCAGCTTAGATCTAAGGACTCTAACCAACAATGAGCAGTTCTTC. Translating gives CASSLDLRTLTNNEQFF.

The chain has TRBV6-1 and TRBJ1-2; 8 positions agree with TRBD1. The CDR3 runs to 17 residues. Germline assignment: CDR1 MNHNS and CDR2 SASEGT. The V segment lost 8 bases and the J segment 6 bases; nucleotides outside the gene matches: 20. CDR3 DNA sequence: TGTGCCAGCTCCCCGGGACAGGCTGAGAGTCCCCGGAATGGCTACACCTTC. This sequence encodes CASSPGQAESPRNGYTF.

This chain's CDR3 is CSVEFLLGRGKIEAFF. The CDR3 nucleotides read TGCAGCGTTGAATTTCTCTTGGGCAGGGGTAAAATTGAAGCTTTCTTT. This chain uses TRBV29-1 with TRBJ1-1, with a possible D match to TRBD1 (6 bases). CDR3 length: 16 residues. The germline V gene encodes CDR1 SQVTM and CDR2 ANQGSEA. The V end was cut by 2 bases, the J end by 7 bases, with 23 bases between.

The chain recombines TRBV19 with TRBJ1-1, with D possibly matching TRBD1 (5 bases). The CDR3 spans 15 residues. Germline loops: CDR1 LNHDA, CDR2 SQIVND (reference sequence). The V end was cut by 7 bases, the J end by 0 bases, with 15 bases between. CDR3 sequence (DNA): TGTGCCAGTACCAAGCCCGGCAGGGTGAACACTGAAGCTTTCTTT. It yields the protein CASTKPGRVNTEAFF.

This clonotype was detected many times. The rearrangement uses TRBV3-1 and TRBJ1-2; D remains unclear. There are 13 residues in the CDR3. Trimming shortened V by 1 base and J by 8 bases, and 11 bases separated the two germline ends. Germline CDR1 and CDR2: LGHDT and YNNKEL (reference sequence). CDR3 sequence: CASSQGAGYGYTF. CDR3 DNA: TGTGCCAGCAGCCAAGGCGCGGGTTACGGCTACACCTTC.

The chain employs TRBV4-3 and TRBJ2-1; the match to TRBD2 covers 8 bases. This CDR3 comprises 16 residues. From germline, CDR1 is LGHNA and CDR2 YSLEER. The trim removed 3 bases at V and 6 bases at J, leaving 10 bases unmatched. This CDR3 is CASSHYLAGGFNEQFF. CDR3 DNA sequence: TGCGCCAGCAGCCATTACCTAGCGGGCGGTTTCAATGAGCAGTTCTTC.

CDR3 sequence reads: CASSYRSGANVLTF. The CDR3 bases are TGTGCCAGCAGTTACCGATCTGGGGCCAACGTCCTGACTTTC. The rearrangement links TRBV6-5 to TRBJ2-6; D ambiguous. This CDR3 is built from 14 residues. V was clipped by 2 bases and J by 1 base, with 3 bases between them. Germline CDR1 and CDR2: MNHEY and SVGAGI.

This clonotype turned up a few times. Germline is not matched at one junction end, which may reflect a read error. Here the CDR3 reads CASSHPGTPEPGPF. The CDR3 DNA follows: TGTGCCAGCAGTCACCCCGGGACTCCGGAACCAGGACCCTTC. This chain connects TRBV6-2 or TRBV6-3 to TRBJ2-1, with D possibly matching TRBD2 (6 bases). This CDR3 is 14 amino acids long. CDR1 and CDR2 from the germline V gene are MNHEY and SVGEGT.